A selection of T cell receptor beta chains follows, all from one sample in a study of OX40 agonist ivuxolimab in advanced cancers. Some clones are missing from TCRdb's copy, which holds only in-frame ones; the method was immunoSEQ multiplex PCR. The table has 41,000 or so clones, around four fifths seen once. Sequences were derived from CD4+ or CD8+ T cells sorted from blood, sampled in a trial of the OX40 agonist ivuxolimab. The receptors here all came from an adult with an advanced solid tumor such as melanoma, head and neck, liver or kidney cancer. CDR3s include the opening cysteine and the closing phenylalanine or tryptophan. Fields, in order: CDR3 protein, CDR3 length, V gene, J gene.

CDR3 protein: CASSSGSSYNEQFF
CDR3 length: 14
V gene: TRBV27
J gene: TRBJ2-1

CDR3 protein: CASSEPTPGGTNEKLFF
CDR3 length: 17
V gene: TRBV25-1
J gene: TRBJ1-4

CDR3 protein: CASSPPRGNYEQYF
CDR3 length: 14
V gene: TRBV7-9
J gene: TRBJ2-7

CDR3 protein: CASKGLYGYTF
CDR3 length: 11
V gene: TRBV9
J gene: TRBJ1-2

CDR3 protein: CASSQKADRTAQHF
CDR3 length: 14
V gene: TRBV19
J gene: TRBJ1-5

CDR3 protein: CASSFDRDRGYTGELFF
CDR3 length: 17
V gene: TRBV12-1
J gene: TRBJ2-2

CDR3 protein: CASSYNTGTSGVETQYF
CDR3 length: 17
V gene: TRBV7-8
J gene: TRBJ2-5

CDR3 protein: CASSSDGVSGNTIYF
CDR3 length: 15
V gene: TRBV19
J gene: TRBJ1-3

CDR3 protein: CASSLVLAGGYNEQFF
CDR3 length: 16
V gene: TRBV7-2
J gene: TRBJ2-1

CDR3 protein: CASSQAPEYNIQYF
CDR3 length: 14
V gene: TRBV4-3
J gene: TRBJ2-4

CDR3 protein: CASSQDRLDRDVRGEQFF
CDR3 length: 18
V gene: TRBV4-1
J gene: TRBJ2-1

CDR3 protein: CASSRDRDAGANVLTF
CDR3 length: 16
V gene: TRBV19
J gene: TRBJ2-6

CDR3 protein: CASSRRTGDSNQPQHF
CDR3 length: 16
V gene: TRBV18
J gene: TRBJ1-5

CDR3 protein: CASSLGGRQPQHF
CDR3 length: 13
V gene: TRBV23-1
J gene: TRBJ1-5

CDR3 protein: CASRKGYSGNTIYF
CDR3 length: 14
V gene: TRBV27
J gene: TRBJ1-3

CDR3 protein: CASSSGAFGAFF
CDR3 length: 12
V gene: TRBV7-9
J gene: TRBJ1-1

CDR3 protein: CASSAGLGYEQYF
CDR3 length: 13
V gene: TRBV9
J gene: TRBJ2-7

CDR3 protein: CASSLAQGGSGANVLTF
CDR3 length: 17
V gene: TRBV7-9
J gene: TRBJ2-6

CDR3 protein: CASTERNTDTQYF
CDR3 length: 13
V gene: TRBV6-5
J gene: TRBJ2-3

CDR3 protein: CASSGGRAGEQFF
CDR3 length: 13
V gene: TRBV14
J gene: TRBJ2-1

CDR3 protein: CASSMTGQGYSPLHF
CDR3 length: 15
V gene: TRBV13
J gene: TRBJ1-6

CDR3 protein: CASSNVEELFF
CDR3 length: 11
V gene: TRBV7-9
J gene: TRBJ2-2

CDR3 protein: CASSLDRTGKYLGEKLFF
CDR3 length: 18
V gene: TRBV7-2
J gene: TRBJ1-4

CDR3 protein: CASSESGGPYNEQFF
CDR3 length: 15
V gene: TRBV6-1
J gene: TRBJ2-1

CDR3 protein: CASSLFTSGSTDTQYF
CDR3 length: 16
V gene: TRBV7-2
J gene: TRBJ2-3

CDR3 protein: CASSIRGQGSAYEQYF
CDR3 length: 16
V gene: TRBV19
J gene: TRBJ2-7

CDR3 protein: CASSQQWGDEKLFF
CDR3 length: 14
V gene: TRBV27
J gene: TRBJ1-4

CDR3 protein: CASSIEVSYEQYF
CDR3 length: 13
V gene: TRBV19
J gene: TRBJ2-7

CDR3 protein: CASRLLAGANGELFF
CDR3 length: 15
V gene: TRBV2
J gene: TRBJ2-2

CDR3 protein: CASSWRQGGSGNTIYF
CDR3 length: 16
V gene: TRBV7-2
J gene: TRBJ1-3

CDR3 protein: CASSNDLNEQFF
CDR3 length: 12
V gene: TRBV6-5
J gene: TRBJ2-1

CDR3 protein: CASSLSTVTGELFF
CDR3 length: 14
V gene: TRBV5-5
J gene: TRBJ2-2

CDR3 protein: CASSQGWYTEAFF
CDR3 length: 13
V gene: TRBV4-2
J gene: TRBJ1-1

CDR3 protein: CASSLVGGNEQYF
CDR3 length: 13
V gene: TRBV5-4
J gene: TRBJ2-7

CDR3 protein: CASSQDFRGNQPQHF
CDR3 length: 15
V gene: TRBV4-1
J gene: TRBJ1-5

CDR3 protein: CASSPGQARYNEQFF
CDR3 length: 15
V gene: TRBV18
J gene: TRBJ2-1

CDR3 protein: CASSSGLVNYEQYF
CDR3 length: 14
V gene: TRBV27
J gene: TRBJ2-7

CDR3 protein: CASGSGQGAIGANVLTF
CDR3 length: 17
V gene: TRBV12-5
J gene: TRBJ2-6

CDR3 protein: CASSPWGGRATDTQYF
CDR3 length: 16
V gene: TRBV10-2
J gene: TRBJ2-3

CDR3 protein: CASSQASSSPEQYF
CDR3 length: 14
V gene: TRBV4-1
J gene: TRBJ2-7

CDR3 protein: CASSTSGGSTLEQYF
CDR3 length: 15
V gene: TRBV19
J gene: TRBJ2-7

CDR3 protein: CASRRTGGTAAFF
CDR3 length: 13
V gene: TRBV6-5
J gene: TRBJ1-1

CDR3 protein: CASSSTQADVQGNTIYF
CDR3 length: 17
V gene: TRBV7-8
J gene: TRBJ1-3

CDR3 protein: CASSSRPLTDTQYF
CDR3 length: 14
V gene: TRBV6-1
J gene: TRBJ2-3

CDR3 protein: CASSLSSGRSNQPQHF
CDR3 length: 16
V gene: TRBV27
J gene: TRBJ1-5

CDR3 protein: CASSLEGLAGTPYEQYF
CDR3 length: 17
V gene: TRBV27
J gene: TRBJ2-7

CDR3 protein: CASSLVLASYNEQFF
CDR3 length: 15
V gene: TRBV7-9
J gene: TRBJ2-1

CDR3 protein: CASSQSVGTGELFF
CDR3 length: 14
V gene: TRBV4-1
J gene: TRBJ2-2

CDR3 protein: CASSPPRTGGNEQYF
CDR3 length: 15
V gene: TRBV7-2
J gene: TRBJ2-7

CDR3 protein: CASSPPIIYEQYF
CDR3 length: 13
V gene: TRBV18
J gene: TRBJ2-7

CDR3 protein: CASSIWGGGGSYGYTF
CDR3 length: 16
V gene: TRBV19
J gene: TRBJ1-2

CDR3 protein: CASSSLQGLSYEQYF
CDR3 length: 15
V gene: TRBV4-2
J gene: TRBJ2-7

CDR3 protein: CASSGSGGSYEQYF
CDR3 length: 14
V gene: TRBV28
J gene: TRBJ2-7

CDR3 protein: CASNQGQGARTDTQYF
CDR3 length: 16
V gene: TRBV7-9
J gene: TRBJ2-3